The 25 T cell receptor beta chains below were found in one sample sequenced in a study of blood T cell repertoires in COVID-19. TCRdb's copy holds only in-frame clones and misses some; the assay was immunoSEQ multiplex PCR. The data contain roughly 160,000 clones, more than 65% of them singletons. The sequencing input was PBMCs or T cells enriched from blood (not recorded which). The source is a man between 60 and 75 years old who had recovered from COVID-19.

V gene TRBV7-6 combines with J gene TRBJ2-2; a weak D match, TRBD2 (5 bases). The CDR3 sequence is 14 residues long. Trimming removed 1 base at V and 5 bases at J, with 8 bases between. Germline V gene lookup returns CDR1 SGHVS and CDR2 FNYEAQ. The CDR3 DNA reads as TGTGCCAGCAGCTTAGTGAGGGAAACCGGGGAGCTGTTTTTT. Amino acids: CASSLVRETGELFF.

This clone was observed a single time. The chain recombines TRBV28 with TRBJ2-6; possibly TRBD1 for D (5 bases). In germline, CDR1 is MDHEN, CDR2 SYDVKM. V was pared by 8 bases and J by 1 base, with 15 bases between. CDR3 length equals 16 residues. In nucleotides, the CDR3 is TGTGCCAGCTTGACCCCAGGACATTCTGGGGCCAACGTCCTGACTTTC. Amino acids: CASLTPGHSGANVLTF.

This CDR3 is CAWSVNRDYGYTF. CDR3 coding DNA: TGTGCCTGGAGTGTAAACAGGGACTATGGCTACACCTTC. This chain links TRBV30 with TRBJ1-2, with a tentative D call TRBD1 (6 bases). Per germline, CDR1 GTSNPN and CDR2 SVGIG (reference sequence). The CDR3 length is 13 residues. The V end lost 0 bases, the J end lost 3 bases, and 8 bases lay between the germline ends.

The DNA for the CDR3 is TGTGCCAGCAGCGGGACAGGGGATCCTGGAAACACCATATATTTT. Amino acids: CASSGTGDPGNTIYF. This rearrangement joins TRBV6-5 to TRBJ1-3, with TRBD1 matching 10 bases. V gave up 6 bases and J gave up 2 bases; unmatched junction bases: 4. This CDR3 is built from 15 residues. Looked up from germline, CDR1 is MNHEY and CDR2 is SVGAGI.

The chain uses TRBV29-1 and TRBJ2-3; D is unresolved. The V end lost 3 bases, the J end lost 4 bases, and 8 bases lay between the germline ends. CDR1 is SQVTM, CDR2 ANQGSEA, per germline. There are 12 residues in the CDR3. This CDR3 reads CSVDSGSDTQYF. DNA for the CDR3: TGCAGCGTTGACTCCGGGTCAGATACGCAGTATTTT.

This chain uses TRBV5-1 with TRBJ2-3; TRBD2 aligns across 9 bases. Germline values: CDR1 SGHRS, CDR2 YFSETQ. V lost 4 bases, J lost 1 base, and 7 bases stayed unmatched. There are 16 residues in the CDR3. The CDR3 loop is CASSRTSVGGTDTQYF. DNA for the CDR3: TGCGCCAGCAGCAGGACTAGCGTGGGAGGCACAGATACGCAGTATTTT.

This clone turned up a few times. The chain uses TRBV5-1 and TRBJ2-1; the match to TRBD1 covers 8 bases. Germline V gene data show CDR1 as SGHRS and CDR2 as YFSETQ. CDR3 length equals 15 residues. The trim removed 4 bases at V and 7 bases at J, leaving 10 bases unmatched. In DNA, the CDR3 is TGCGCCAGCAGCCCGACAGGGGTTGACCCAAATGAGCAGTTCTTC. It yields the protein CASSPTGVDPNEQFF.

This chain links TRBV28 with TRBJ1-6; a possible D gene is TRBD1 (5 bases). The germline CDR1 and CDR2 sequences are MDHEN and SYDVKM. V lost 8 bases and J 8 bases, leaving 16 bases between the germline ends. This CDR3 has 14 residues. In DNA, the CDR3 is TGTGCCAGCGGAACGACGACAGCAGATTCACCCCTCCACTTT. Translated, it gives CASGTTTADSPLHF. The full variable domain, rest sourced from reference TRBV28 and TRBJ1-6, is DVKVTQSSRYLVKRTGEKVFLECVQDMDHENMFWYRQDPGLGLRLIYFSYDVKMKEKGDIPEGYSVSREKKERFSLILESASTNQTSMYLCASGTTTADSPLHFGNGTRLTVT.

The chain links TRBV19 to TRBJ1-5; D is ambiguous. This CDR3 has 12 amino acids. CDR1 LNHDA and CDR2 SQIVND come from the germline V gene (reference sequence). The germline V and J ends were trimmed by 5 bases and 4 bases, with 6 bases remaining between them. For the CDR3, the DNA is TGTGCCAGTAGTTCCAGGAATCAGCCCCAGCATTTT. It is translated as CASSSRNQPQHF.

In its sample, this clone was seen a few times. The gene calls are TRBV7-2 and TRBJ1-6, with D perhaps matching TRBD1 (5 bases). Per germline, CDR1 SGHTA and CDR2 FQGNSA. This CDR3 has 16 residues. Deletions cut 5 bases from V and 9 bases from J, with 20 bases between. CDR3: CASSPSGAVGASPLHF. For the CDR3, the DNA is TGTGCCAGCAGCCCAAGCGGGGCTGTGGGAGCTTCACCCCTCCACTTT.

The CDR3 DNA reads TGTGCCAGCAGTTTAACAGGGGGCTTGGACTATGGCTACACCTTC. Encoded protein: CASSLTGGLDYGYTF. The gene calls are TRBV28 and TRBJ1-2; 9 bases match TRBD1. Per germline, CDR1 MDHEN and CDR2 SYDVKM. Losses at the gene ends were 2 bases for V and 3 bases for J; bases not matched to a gene: 4. The CDR3 runs to 15 residues.

This chain uses TRBV28 with TRBJ1-1, with a weak D call TRBD1 (5 bases). CDR1 and CDR2 (germline): MDHEN, SYDVKM. The CDR3 is 14 amino acids. V was pared by 4 bases and J by 3 bases, with 12 bases between. CDR3 amino acids: CASSSQGPDTEAFF. The CDR3 DNA reads TGTGCCAGCAGTTCCCAGGGCCCAGACACTGAAGCTTTCTTT.

In regard to this clone: Compared with germline, one end of the junction differs, possibly owing to a read error. This CDR3 is CASSQGVSVLLGTEAFF. In DNA, the CDR3 is TGTGCCAGCAGTCAAGGGGTGTCCGTCTTACTCGGGACTGAAGCTTTCTTT. The J gene is TRBJ1-1, the V gene TRBV3-1 (or the pseudogene TRBV3-2); weak D call: TRBD1 (5 bases). The CDR3 consists of 17 residues. CDR1 is LGHDT and CDR2 is YNNKEL in the germline V gene (reference sequence).

This chain joins TRBV5-1 and TRBJ1-6; TRBD1 aligns across 10 bases. The V gene end was trimmed by 0 bases and the J gene end by 10 bases; junction bases not matched to a gene: 7. Germline CDR1 and CDR2: SGHRS and YFSETQ. The CDR3 runs to 16 residues. DNA of the CDR3: TGCGCCAGCAGCTTGGAACAGACAGGGGGCGACTCACCCCTCCACTTT. Residues: CASSLEQTGGDSPLHF. Based on the CDR3 plus reference TRBV5-1 and TRBJ1-6, the full variable domain is KAGVTQTPRYLIKTRGQQVTLSCSPISGHRSVSWYQQTPGQGLQFLFEYFSETQRNKGNFPGRFSGRQFSNSRSEMNVSTLELGDSALYLCASSLEQTGGDSPLHFGNGTRLTVT.

The CDR3 bases are TGCGCCAGCAGCTTGGTAGGCGGGGGGATGTACGAGCAGTACTTC. This encodes CASSLVGGGMYEQYF. This chain links TRBV5-1 with TRBJ2-7; 8 nucleotides match TRBD2. Trimming at V came to 0 bases and at J to 4 bases, leaving 6 bases not matched to a gene. Germline CDR1 reads SGHRS; CDR2 reads YFSETQ. The CDR3 length is 15 residues.

This chain connects TRBV3-1 (or the pseudogene TRBV3-2) to TRBJ1-5; D not certain. Germline V lookup: CDR1 LGHDT, CDR2 YNNKEL (reference sequence). Trimming pared 1 base from V and 0 bases from J, leaving 7 bases between. CDR3 length: 15 residues. CDR3 in amino acids: CASSQGRSSNQPQHF. CDR3 nucleotide sequence: TGTGCCAGCAGCCAAGGTCGGAGTAGCAATCAGCCCCAGCATTTT.

Only one count was recorded for this clone. This chain connects TRBV19 to TRBJ1-1; 10 positions agree with TRBD1. CDR3 length: 15 residues. The J segment lost 7 bases and the V segment lost 6 bases, leaving 11 bases of the junction unmatched. Germline loops: CDR1 LNHDA, CDR2 SQIVND (reference sequence). The DNA of the CDR3 is TGTGCCAGTAGCCGTTCGTCCGGGACAGGGGTTGAAGCTTTCTTT. It is translated as CASSRSSGTGVEAFF.

This chain links TRBV5-6 with TRBJ1-3; no reliable D call. V dropped 1 base and J dropped 0 bases, with 14 bases sitting between them. This CDR3 has 17 amino acids. Germline V gives CDR1 SGHDT, CDR2 YYEEEE. In DNA, the CDR3 is TGTGCCAGCAGCTTGAGTTTGCGGGCCCTCTCTGGAAACACCATATATTTT. Its translation: CASSLSLRALSGNTIYF.

The chain joins TRBV5-1 to TRBJ2-1; D might be TRBD2 (5 bases). Trimming cost V 4 bases and J 1 base, with 9 bases left between them. The CDR3 spans 14 residues. Looked up from germline, CDR1 is SGHRS and CDR2 is YFSETQ. CDR3 DNA sequence: TGCGCCAGCAGCCCGGACTCTTCCTACAATGAGCAGTTCTTC. Amino acid sequence: CASSPDSSYNEQFF. The variable domain in full, completed from reference TRBV5-1 and TRBJ2-1, reads KAGVTQTPRYLIKTRGQQVTLSCSPISGHRSVSWYQQTPGQGLQFLFEYFSETQRNKGNFPGRFSGRQFSNSRSEMNVSTLELGDSALYLCASSPDSSYNEQFFGPGTRLTVL.

The chain joins TRBV3-1 (or the pseudogene TRBV3-2) to TRBJ2-7; 9 nucleotides align to TRBD1. V gave up 0 bases and J gave up 4 bases; unmatched junction bases: 4. The CDR3 covers 15 residues. Germline lookup yields CDR1 LGHDT and CDR2 YNNKEL (reference sequence). This CDR3 reads CASSQDGTGLYEQYF. The DNA for the CDR3 is TGTGCCAGCAGCCAAGACGGGACAGGGCTGTACGAGCAGTACTTC.

This chain joins TRBV5-6 and TRBJ2-7, with 10 bases identical to TRBD1. CDR1 and CDR2 from the germline V gene are SGHDT and YYEEEE. This CDR3 is 14 amino acids long. The J segment lost 4 bases and the V segment lost 1 base, leaving 2 bases of the junction unmatched. The CDR3 protein is CASSLLGQGYEQYF. CDR3 in DNA: TGTGCCAGCAGCTTGCTGGGACAGGGGTACGAGCAGTACTTC.

This clone was seen once. This rearrangement joins TRBV6-5 to TRBJ2-1; 8 positions match TRBD2. CDR1 and CDR2 from the germline V gene are MNHEY and SVGAGI. CDR3 length: 13 amino acids. Trimming cost V 8 bases and J 7 bases; bases outside gene matches: 7. The CDR3 protein is CASQRGGANEQFF. The CDR3 DNA reads TGTGCCAGCCAACGGGGGGGCGCGAATGAGCAGTTCTTC.

This clone has a handful of counts. This chain joins TRBV5-4 and TRBJ1-4, with D perhaps matching TRBD1 (5 bases). Per the germline V gene, CDR1 is SGHNT and CDR2 is YYREEE (reference sequence). This CDR3 is built from 15 residues. Trimming took 3 bases from V and 8 from J, leaving 17 bases between them. The CDR3 sequence is CASSSQGDGGEKLFF. CDR3 coding DNA: TGTGCCAGCAGCTCCCAGGGAGACGGGGGGGAAAAACTGTTTTTT.

This chain connects TRBV5-5 to TRBJ1-2; TRBD1 agrees at 7 bases. Germline V gene data show CDR1 as SGHKS and CDR2 as YYEKEE (reference sequence). The CDR3 is made up of 13 amino acids. V dropped 4 bases and J dropped 6; count of bases not matched to a gene: 6. CDR3 loop: CASSKQGMNGYTF. Here the CDR3 DNA reads TGTGCCAGCAGCAAACAGGGGATGAATGGCTACACCTTC. Drawing the rest from reference TRBV5-5 and TRBJ1-2, the complete variable domain is DAGVTQSPTHLIKTRGQQVTLRCSPISGHKSVSWYQQVLGQGPQFIFQYYEKEERGRGNFPDRFSARQFPNYSSELNVNALLLGDSALYLCASSKQGMNGYTFGSGTRLTVV.

This rearrangement joins TRBV5-5 to TRBJ2-1; TRBD2 aligns across 7 bases. The CDR3 loop spans 13 amino acids. V lost 4 bases, J lost 9 bases, and 7 bases stayed unmatched. Germline V gene sequence: CDR1 SGHKS, CDR2 YYEKEE (reference sequence). CDR3 DNA: TGTGCCAGCAGCCGCGCGTCGGGGGGTGAGCAGTTCTTC. Amino acid sequence: CASSRASGGEQFF.